This entry lists 21 T cell receptor beta chains sequenced from one sample in a study of post-analysis software for immune sequencing data. Prepared TCR beta cDNA libraries contained unique molecular identifiers. TCRdb redid the calling of the PCR reads with MiXCR, one entry per CDR3 protein. The table shows around 500,000 distinct CDR3 sequences, with around 31% occurring only once. Notes on the study in general: Patients used about five TRBV segments, including TRBV5-6, TRBV5-1 and TRBV20-1, more often than controls.

No antigens are known for them. Specimen: blood. The receptor set was obtained from a girl aged 2-17 years with multiple sclerosis.

The chain uses TRBV12-3 or TRBV12-4 and TRBJ2-2; TRBD2 is a possible D gene (6 bases). With 6 bases removed from V and 2 bases from J, the gap between germline ends came to 13 bases. The CDR3 loop spans 15 amino acids. The CDR3 DNA sequence: TGTGCCAGCAGATCCCGGGACTCTAACACCGGGGAGCTGTTTTTT. It specifies CASRSRDSNTGELFF.

The CDR3 bases are TGTGCCAGCAGCCCCCCCGGGGCAGGGGGAGGTGAAAAACTGTTTTTT. Amino acid sequence: CASSPPGAGGGEKLFF. The chain carries TRBV5-5 and TRBJ1-4, with TRBD1 identical over 7 bases. V trimming: 4 bases; J trimming: 7 bases; junction bases outside the gene matches: 13. The CDR3 extends over 16 amino acids. Germline CDR1 and CDR2: SGHKS and YYEKEE (reference sequence).

The chain links TRBV24-1 to TRBJ2-6; 9 positions match TRBD1. Germline CDR1 KGHDR, CDR2 SFDVKD. The CDR3 runs 22 residues. V gave up 1 base and J gave up 1 base; unmatched junction bases: 16. The CDR3 sequence: CATSDFRMNGQGTNSGANVLTF. CDR3 nucleotide sequence: TGTGCCACCAGTGATTTTCGGATGAATGGACAGGGGACGAATTCTGGGGCCAACGTCCTGACTTTC.

This clonotype turned up a few times. The chain's CDR3 is CASSQLAGKTYNEQFF. The CDR3 DNA follows: TGTGCCAGCAGCCAGTTAGCGGGGAAAACCTACAATGAGCAGTTCTTC. The J gene is TRBJ2-1, the V gene TRBV7-3, with 8 bases aligning to TRBD2. Germline V lookup: CDR1 SGHTA, CDR2 FQGTGA. With 5 bases clipped from V and 2 bases from J, the junction kept 8 bases outside the gene matches. CDR3 length: 16 amino acids.

This clonotype was seen a handful of times. J is TRBJ2-1 and V is TRBV9, with 9 bases matching TRBD1. Losses at the gene ends were 0 bases for V and 7 bases for J; bases not matched to a gene: 8. Germline V CDR1 and CDR2: SGDLS, YYNGEE. The CDR3 length is 16 residues. CDR3: CASSVDGGTGRNEQFF. In DNA, the CDR3 is TGTGCCAGCAGCGTAGATGGGGGGACAGGGCGGAATGAGCAGTTCTTC.

This clonotype appeared a few times. In nucleotides, the CDR3 is TGCGCCAGCAGCCCCGACGCGACAGGGGGCACAGATACGCAGTATTTT. It yields the protein CASSPDATGGTDTQYF. The rearrangement uses TRBV5-1 and TRBJ2-3, with 8 bases lining up with TRBD1. Trimming took 4 bases from V and 1 from J; bases not matched to a gene: 8. Germline CDR1 is SGHRS and CDR2 is YFSETQ. The CDR3 extends over 16 amino acids.

Only a few counts were recorded for this clonotype. J is TRBJ1-5 and V is TRBV2; D gene unclear. CDR1 and CDR2 (germline): SNHLY, FYNNEI. The CDR3 extends over 13 amino acids. The germline V and J ends were trimmed by 6 bases and 9 bases, with 15 bases remaining between them. The CDR3 reads CASSPDGDRPQHF. The DNA of the CDR3 is TGTGCCAGCAGCCCCGACGGGGATCGGCCCCAGCATTTT.

The chain joins TRBV19 to TRBJ1-2; D perhaps matches TRBD1 (5 bases). Trimming left V 3 bases short and J 7 bases short, with 15 bases between. Germline V gives CDR1 LNHDA, CDR2 SQIVND (reference sequence). This CDR3 contains 14 residues. This chain's CDR3 is CASSMQAGGTGYTF. The CDR3 region has the DNA TGTGCCAGTAGTATGCAGGCCGGGGGGACTGGCTACACCTTC.

The table lists this clonotype with a few counts. The V call is TRBV2, the J call TRBJ2-7, with TRBD2 matching over 7 bases. Germline V gene data show CDR1 as SNHLY and CDR2 as FYNNEI. This CDR3 is built from 13 residues. Losses at the gene ends were 2 bases for V and 6 bases for J; bases not matched to a gene: 4. The CDR3, as DNA: TGTGCCAGCAGTGAATGGTCTAGCGGCGAGCAGTACTTC. It yields the protein CASSEWSSGEQYF.

The table lists this clonotype with a few counts. For the CDR3, the DNA is TGTGCCAGCTCACCACGAGGAACAGGGATCAGTTCACCCCTCCACTTT. Protein sequence: CASSPRGTGISSPLHF. V usage is TRBV18 and J usage is TRBJ1-6; D is perhaps TRBD1 (6 bases). Per the germline V gene, CDR1 is KGHSH and CDR2 is LQKENI. V dropped 1 base and J dropped 9 bases, with 16 bases sitting between them. The CDR3 is made up of 16 amino acids.

The rearrangement links TRBV20-1 to TRBJ2-1; tentative D call: TRBD2 (6 bases). Germline V gene lookup returns CDR1 DFQATT and CDR2 SNEGSKA (reference sequence). Trimming left V 6 bases short and J 4 bases short, with 10 bases between. The CDR3 is 12 residues long. The CDR3 loop is CSAILAYNEQFF. CDR3 nucleotides: TGCAGTGCAATACTAGCATACAATGAGCAGTTCTTC.

This clonotype was seen a handful of times. The genes are TRBV4-1 and TRBJ1-3; D not resolved. Germline V gene lookup returns CDR1 MGHRA and CDR2 YSYEKL. V was trimmed by 0 bases and J by 5 bases, leaving 11 bases between them. The CDR3 loop spans 15 amino acids. The CDR3 loop is CASSQDTKQRNTIYF. The DNA for the CDR3 is TGCGCCAGCAGCCAAGATACGAAACAGAGAAACACCATATATTTT.

In this sample, this clonotype turned up a few times. J is TRBJ2-5 and V is TRBV12-3 or TRBV12-4; 11 bases line up with TRBD2. V trimming: 4 bases; J trimming: 4 bases; junction bases outside the gene matches: 5. This CDR3 has 15 amino acids. CDR3 sequence reads: CASSSLAGGSETQYF. The DNA for the CDR3 is TGTGCCAGCAGTTCTCTAGCGGGGGGTTCAGAGACCCAGTACTTC.

V is TRBV20-1 and J is TRBJ2-1; 7 positions match TRBD1. CDR1 and CDR2 (germline): DFQATT, SNEGSKA (reference sequence). V trimming: 3 bases; J trimming: 4 bases; junction bases outside the gene matches: 6. This CDR3 has 14 amino acids. CDR3 in DNA: TGCAGTGCTAGCCGACAGGGCCCTTACAATGAGCAGTTCTTC. As protein: CSASRQGPYNEQFF.

The chain carries TRBV20-1 and TRBJ1-1; D is ambiguous. Trimming stripped 6 bases from V and 1 base from J, with 6 bases between. Germline V CDR1 and CDR2: DFQATT, SNEGSKA (reference sequence). The CDR3 totals 11 residues. Here the CDR3 reads CSAHRNTEAFF. CDR3 nucleotides: TGCAGTGCCCACAGGAACACTGAAGCTTTCTTT.

In this sample, this clonotype turned up a few times. This chain joins TRBV7-9 and TRBJ1-2; no firm D call. The CDR3 runs to 13 residues. The V gene lost 4 bases and the J gene lost 8 bases, with 14 bases spanning the gap. CDR1 and CDR2 (germline): SEHNR, FQNEAQ (reference sequence). The CDR3 loop is CASSSNYGGGYTF. The CDR3 DNA reads as TGTGCCAGCAGCTCCAATTACGGAGGCGGCTACACCTTC. The variable domain in full, completed from reference TRBV7-9 and TRBJ1-2, reads DTGVSQNPRHKITKRGQNVTFRCDPISEHNRLYWYRQTLGQGPEFLTYFQNEAQLEKSRLLSDRFSAERPKGSFSTLEIQRTEQGDSAMYLCASSSNYGGGYTFGSGTRLTVV.

The J gene is TRBJ2-3, the V gene TRBV5-1, with a possible D match to TRBD2 (6 bases). Between the trimmed V and J ends, which lost 2 bases and 2 bases, there was a span of 9 bases. The CDR3 contains 14 residues. Germline V gene lookup returns CDR1 SGHRS and CDR2 YFSETQ. CDR3 sequence (DNA): TGCGCCAGCAGCTTTAGCGGCAACACAGATACGCAGTATTTT. Protein: CASSFSGNTDTQYF.

The chain employs TRBV20-1 and TRBJ2-3, with 7 bases fitting TRBD1. Germline V gene sequence: CDR1 DFQATT, CDR2 SNEGSKA (reference sequence). Trimming at V came to 5 bases and at J to 2 bases, leaving 7 bases not matched to a gene. The CDR3 consists of 14 residues. CDR3 sequence (DNA): TGCAGTGCTCCGAAGGGACAGTACACAGATACGCAGTATTTT. This gives the protein CSAPKGQYTDTQYF.

This clonotype was detected only a few times. The V gene is TRBV6-5, the J gene TRBJ2-5; 8 nucleotides match TRBD2. V shed 2 bases and J 1 base; nucleotides not matched to a gene: 3. CDR1 and CDR2 from the germline V gene are MNHEY and SVGAGI. The CDR3 length is 15 residues. The CDR3 is CASSYQRGTQETQYF. In DNA form, the CDR3 reads TGTGCCAGCAGTTACCAGCGGGGGACCCAAGAGACCCAGTACTTC.

To note about this clonotype: Mismatch with germline at one junction end may stem from a read error. V usage is TRBV12-3 or TRBV12-4 and J usage is TRBJ2-2; the D gene is possibly TRBD2 (6 bases). The CDR3 sequence is 12 residues long. CDR3 in amino acids: CASSTLTRERFF. The CDR3 nucleotides read TGTGCCAGCTCGACCCTTACCCGGGAGCGGTTTTTT.

This clonotype was found a few times. The rearrangement uses TRBV4-2 and TRBJ1-2, with D possibly being TRBD1 (5 bases). The germline gives CDR1 LGHNA, CDR2 YNFKEQ. V was trimmed by 0 bases and J by 1 base, leaving 12 bases between them. The CDR3 consists of 16 residues. The CDR3 region has the DNA TGTGCCAGCAGCCAAGATTCAGGGTCCGATAACTATGGCTACACCTTC. Translation: CASSQDSGSDNYGYTF.